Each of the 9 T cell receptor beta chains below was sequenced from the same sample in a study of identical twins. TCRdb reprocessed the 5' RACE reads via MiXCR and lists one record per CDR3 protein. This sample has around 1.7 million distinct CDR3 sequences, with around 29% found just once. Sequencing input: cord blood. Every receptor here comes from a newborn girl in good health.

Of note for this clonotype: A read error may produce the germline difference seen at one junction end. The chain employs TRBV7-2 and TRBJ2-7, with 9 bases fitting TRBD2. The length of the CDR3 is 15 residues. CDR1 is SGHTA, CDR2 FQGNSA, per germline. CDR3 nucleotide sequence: TGTGCCAGCAGCCCGGCCGGACTAGCGTCCTGCGAGCAGTACTTC. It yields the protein CASSPAGLASCEQYF.

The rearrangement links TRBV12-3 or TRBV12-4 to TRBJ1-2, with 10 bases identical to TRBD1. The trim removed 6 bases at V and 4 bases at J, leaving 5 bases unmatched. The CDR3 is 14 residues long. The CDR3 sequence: CASSPGQGFYGYTF. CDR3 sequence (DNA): TGTGCCAGCAGCCCGGGACAGGGGTTCTATGGCTACACCTTC.

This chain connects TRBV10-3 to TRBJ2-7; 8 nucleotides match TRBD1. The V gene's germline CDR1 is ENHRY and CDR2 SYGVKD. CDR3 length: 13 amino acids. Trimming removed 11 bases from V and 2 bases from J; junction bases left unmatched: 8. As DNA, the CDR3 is TGTGCCGTCAACCGGGACAGGACCTACGAGCAGTACTTC. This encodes CAVNRDRTYEQYF.

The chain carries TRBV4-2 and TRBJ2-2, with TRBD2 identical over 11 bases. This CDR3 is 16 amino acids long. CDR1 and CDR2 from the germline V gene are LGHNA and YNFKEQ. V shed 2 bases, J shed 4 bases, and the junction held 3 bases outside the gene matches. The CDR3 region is CASSQLAGGTTGELFF. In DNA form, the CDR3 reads TGTGCCAGCAGCCAACTAGCGGGGGGTACCACCGGGGAGCTGTTTTTT.

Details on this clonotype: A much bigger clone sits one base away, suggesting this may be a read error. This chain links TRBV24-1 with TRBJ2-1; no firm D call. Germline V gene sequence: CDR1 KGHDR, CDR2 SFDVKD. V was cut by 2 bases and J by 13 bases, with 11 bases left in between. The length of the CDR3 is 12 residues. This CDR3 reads CATSDSQETQFF. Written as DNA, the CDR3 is TGTGCCACCAGTGATTCCCAAGAGACCCAGTTCTTC.

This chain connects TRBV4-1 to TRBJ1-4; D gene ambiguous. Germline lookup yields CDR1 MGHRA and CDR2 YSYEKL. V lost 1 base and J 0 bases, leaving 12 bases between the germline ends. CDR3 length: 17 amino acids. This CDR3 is CASSQGVRIATNEKLFF. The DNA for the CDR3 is TGCGCCAGCAGCCAAGGGGTGAGAATCGCAACTAATGAAAAACTGTTTTTT.

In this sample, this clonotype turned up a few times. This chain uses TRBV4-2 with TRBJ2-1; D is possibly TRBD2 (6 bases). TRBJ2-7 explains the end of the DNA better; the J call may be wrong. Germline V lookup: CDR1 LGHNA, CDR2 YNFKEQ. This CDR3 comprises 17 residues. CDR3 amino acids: CASSQGEVVSSYNEQYF. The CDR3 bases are TGTGCCAGCAGCCAAGGGGAGGTCGTCAGCTCCTACAATGAGCAGTACTTC.

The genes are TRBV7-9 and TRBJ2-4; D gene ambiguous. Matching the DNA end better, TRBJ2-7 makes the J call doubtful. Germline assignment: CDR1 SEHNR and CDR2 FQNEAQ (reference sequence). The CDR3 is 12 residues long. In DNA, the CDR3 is TGTGCCAGCAGCTTAAGCGAGAACGAGCAGTACTTC. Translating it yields CASSLSENEQYF.

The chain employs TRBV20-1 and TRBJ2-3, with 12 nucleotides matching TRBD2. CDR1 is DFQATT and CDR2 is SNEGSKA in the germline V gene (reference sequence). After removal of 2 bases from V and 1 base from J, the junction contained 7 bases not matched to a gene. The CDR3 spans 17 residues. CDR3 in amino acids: CSARSRTSGIGTDTQYF. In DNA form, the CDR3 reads TGCAGTGCTAGATCCCGGACTAGCGGGATTGGCACAGATACGCAGTATTTT.